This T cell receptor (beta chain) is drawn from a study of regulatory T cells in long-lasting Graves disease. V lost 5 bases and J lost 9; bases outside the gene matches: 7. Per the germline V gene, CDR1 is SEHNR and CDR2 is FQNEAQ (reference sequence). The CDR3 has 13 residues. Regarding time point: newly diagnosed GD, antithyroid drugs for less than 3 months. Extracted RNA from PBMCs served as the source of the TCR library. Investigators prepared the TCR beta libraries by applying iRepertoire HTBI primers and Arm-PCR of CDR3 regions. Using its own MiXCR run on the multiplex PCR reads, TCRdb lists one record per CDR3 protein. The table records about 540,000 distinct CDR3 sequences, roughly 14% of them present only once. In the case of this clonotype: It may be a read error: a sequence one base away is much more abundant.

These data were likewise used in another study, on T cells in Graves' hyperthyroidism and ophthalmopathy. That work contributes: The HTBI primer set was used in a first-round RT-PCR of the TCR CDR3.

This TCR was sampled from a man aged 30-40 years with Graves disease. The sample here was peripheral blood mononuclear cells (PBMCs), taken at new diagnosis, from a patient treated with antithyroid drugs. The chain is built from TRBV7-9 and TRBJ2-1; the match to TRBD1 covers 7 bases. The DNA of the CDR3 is TGTGCCAGCAGCGCCCGGGACAGCATTGAGCAGTTCTTC. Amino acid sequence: CASSARDSIEQFF.